This record looks at one T cell receptor (beta chain) sequence and its context. Its specificity is not known. Per the germline V gene, CDR1 is SGHTS and CDR2 is YDEGEE. CDR3 length: 11 residues. Trimming took off 0 bases at V and 9 bases at J, with 6 bases between the two ends. 60 Vbeta and 13 Jbeta primers were used in PCR. Data came from immunoSEQ multiplex PCR; TCRdb stores just in-frame clones and leaves some out. The listing contains 60,000 to 90,000 clones. Whereas donors were nominally healthy upon sampling, unrecorded immune exposures were probable. These data come from a study of cytomegalovirus exposure and HLA in healthy donors. General study points: An analysis was carried out later, and it reportedly showed fewer N-insertions in an Asian-associated ancestry cluster than the approximately 610-donor mean.

V usage is TRBV5-8 and J usage is TRBJ2-5; D possibly corresponds to TRBD2 (5 bases). This clonotype was obtained from a woman in her 40s in good health and CMV-seropositive. The sample taken for sequencing was PBMCs. The CDR3 DNA follows: TGTGCCAGCAGCTTGGCGGAGGCCCAGTACTTC. Residues: CASSLAEAQYF.